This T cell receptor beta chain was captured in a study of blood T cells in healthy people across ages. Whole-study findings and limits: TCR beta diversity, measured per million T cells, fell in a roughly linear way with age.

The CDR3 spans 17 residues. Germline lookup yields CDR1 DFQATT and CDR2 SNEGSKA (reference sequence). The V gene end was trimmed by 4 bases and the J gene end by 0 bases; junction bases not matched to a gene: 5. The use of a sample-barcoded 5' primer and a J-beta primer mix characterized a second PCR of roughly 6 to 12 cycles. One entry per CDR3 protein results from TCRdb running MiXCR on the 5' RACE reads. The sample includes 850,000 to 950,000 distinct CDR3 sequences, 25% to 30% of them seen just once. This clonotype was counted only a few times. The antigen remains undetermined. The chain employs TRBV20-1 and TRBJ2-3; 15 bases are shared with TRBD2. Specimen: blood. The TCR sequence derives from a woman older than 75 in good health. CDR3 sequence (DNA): TGCAGTGCTATAGGACTAGCGGGGGGGATTAGCACAGATACGCAGTATTTT. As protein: CSAIGLAGGISTDTQYF.